The sequence of this TCR beta chain was determined in a study of regulatory T cells in long-lasting Graves disease. Described time point: persistent/refractory GD, antithyroid drugs over 5 years with positive TRAb. Scientists built the TCR library using RNA that was extracted from PBMCs. CDR1 MNHEY and CDR2 SMNVEV come from the germline V gene (reference sequence). Between the trimmed V and J ends, which lost 5 bases and 5 bases, there was a span of 18 bases. CDR3 length: 15 amino acids. This clonotype was picked up many times. Through Arm-PCR of CDR3 regions and iRepertoire HTBI primers, TCR beta libraries were built. TCRdb used MiXCR to reprocess the multiplex PCR reads, holding one entry per CDR3 protein. The sample yields under 450,000 distinct CDR3 sequences, roughly 23% seen once.

The input for sequencing was peripheral blood mononuclear cells (PBMCs), taken when the disease was refractory, from a patient treated with antithyroid drugs. The chain recombines TRBV27 with TRBJ2-5, with D perhaps TRBD2 (5 bases). The TCR was taken from a woman between 35 and 50 years old with Graves disease. The CDR3 DNA reads as TGTGCCAGCAGTCCTCTGGGGAGCGTAGGGGAGACCCAGTACTTC. It encodes CASSPLGSVGETQYF.